These 13 T cell receptor beta chains were sequenced from one sample in a study of CD8 T cells in Susac syndrome. A quantity of about 0.45 to 1 ug RNA underwent reverse transcription using random hexamers. TCRdb ran MiXCR on the immunoSEQ multiplex PCR reads and lists one entry per CDR3 protein. The sample records some 190,000 distinct CDR3 sequences, approximately 96% being singletons. Sequencing was done on a sample of CD4+ T cells from PBMCs. The source is a human donor with multiple sclerosis.

This chain uses TRBV10-3 with TRBJ2-1; possibly TRBD1 or TRBD2 for D (6 bases each). The CDR3 spans 12 residues. Between the trimmed V and J ends, which lost 8 bases and 7 bases, there was a span of 12 bases. Germline V gene sequence: CDR1 ENHRY, CDR2 SYGVKD. CDR3: CAIGGPGNEQFF. As DNA, the CDR3 is TGTGCCATCGGGGGGCCCGGAAATGAGCAGTTCTTC.

This chain connects TRBV12-3 or TRBV12-4 to TRBJ1-5; TRBD1 matches 10 bases. The CDR3 runs 13 residues. The trim removed 10 bases at V and 3 bases at J, leaving 3 bases unmatched. CDR3 DNA sequence: TGTGCCATCGGGACAGGGGCCAATCAGCCCCAGCATTTT. Encoded protein: CAIGTGANQPQHF.

The rearrangement uses TRBV28 and TRBJ2-3; 8 bases are shared with TRBD2. V was pared by 7 bases and J by 6 bases, with 15 bases of the junction left unmatched. The germline gives CDR1 MDHEN, CDR2 SYDVKM. This CDR3 region has 16 residues. The CDR3 loop reads CASTSGGGPGWDTQYF. The CDR3 DNA follows: TGTGCCAGCACCTCGGGCGGGGGGCCAGGATGGGATACGCAGTATTTT.

This chain uses TRBV7-6 with TRBJ1-6, with unresolved D. CDR1 and CDR2 (germline): SGHVS, FNYEAQ. This CDR3 is 15 amino acids long. Between the trimmed V and J ends, which lost 1 base and 7 bases, there was a span of 11 bases. The DNA of the CDR3 is TGTGCCAGCAGCTTAGATCACAGAAACAATTCACCCCTCCACTTT. Translated, it gives CASSLDHRNNSPLHF.

This sequence joins TRBV9 and TRBJ2-3, with 7 nucleotides matching TRBD2. Germline V gives CDR1 SGDLS, CDR2 YYNGEE. V shed 3 bases, J shed 2 bases, and the junction held 6 bases outside the gene matches. This CDR3 comprises 15 residues. The CDR3 sequence is CASSALAAHTDTQYF. CDR3 sequence (DNA): TGTGCCAGCAGCGCGCTAGCGGCTCACACAGATACGCAGTATTTT.

This rearrangement joins TRBV4-1 to TRBJ2-5, with D possibly TRBD1 on 7 matching bases. The germline V gene encodes CDR1 MGHRA and CDR2 YSYEKL. This CDR3 is 16 amino acids long. The V end lost 4 bases, the J end lost 4 bases, and 19 bases lay between the germline ends. This chain's CDR3 is CASSRGTAFRGETQYF. CDR3 DNA: TGCGCCAGCAGCCGCGGGACAGCTTTCCGGGGAGAGACCCAGTACTTC.

The V and J genes are TRBV3-1 and TRBJ2-7; 8 nucleotides agree with TRBD2. The CDR3 spans 13 residues. Germline loops: CDR1 LGHDT, CDR2 YNNKEL (reference sequence). V was clipped by 6 bases and J by 2 bases; unmatched bases: 3. The CDR3 nucleotides are TGTGCCAGCAGGGAGGGACTAGCCTACGAGCAGTACTTC. It codes for CASREGLAYEQYF.

The V gene is TRBV7-9, the J gene TRBJ2-1; a weak D match, TRBD2 (6 bases). V lost 5 bases and J lost 7, with 21 bases in between. The CDR3 sequence is 16 residues long. Germline CDR1 is SEHNR and CDR2 is FQNEAQ (reference sequence). The CDR3 here is CASSDPDYRLANEQFF. CDR3 nucleotides: TGTGCCAGCAGCGACCCCGACTATCGGCTAGCGAATGAGCAGTTCTTC.

The rearrangement uses TRBV5-1 and TRBJ2-1, with 8 nucleotides matching TRBD2. Germline CDR1 reads SGHRS; CDR2 reads YFSETQ. The CDR3 covers 15 residues. Losses at the gene ends were 3 bases for V and 7 bases for J; bases not matched to a gene: 9. The CDR3 DNA sequence: TGCGCCAGCAGCTCCTCCGGGACTAGTATAAATGAGCAGTTCTTC. Its protein product is CASSSSGTSINEQFF.

V gene TRBV3-1 combines with J gene TRBJ1-2; 7 bases are shared with TRBD1. The V and J ends lost 4 bases and 5 bases, in that order; junction bases with no gene match: 4. Per the germline V gene, CDR1 is LGHDT and CDR2 is YNNKEL (reference sequence). The CDR3 spans 13 residues. The DNA of the CDR3 is TGTGCCAGCAGCCCTACGGGACAGTATGGCTACACCTTC. It specifies CASSPTGQYGYTF.

The rearrangement joins TRBV5-4 to TRBJ1-6; D might be TRBD1 (6 bases). V shed 2 bases and J shed 6 bases, with 15 bases lying between them. Germline CDR1 is SGHNT and CDR2 is YYREEE (reference sequence). CDR3 length equals 16 residues. The chain's CDR3 is CASSFYAGQLNSPLHF. The CDR3 DNA sequence: TGTGCCAGCAGCTTTTACGCCGGACAGCTTAATTCACCCCTCCACTTT.

The chain employs TRBV6-2 or TRBV6-3 and TRBJ2-1; 10 nucleotides agree with TRBD1. The CDR3 sequence is 16 residues long. The junction had 4 bases not matched to a gene; V was cut back by 5 bases and J by 0 bases. The germline gives CDR1 MNHEY, CDR2 SVGEGT. In DNA, the CDR3 is TGTGCCAGCAGTGACAGGGGGCCAAGCTCCTACAATGAGCAGTTCTTC. Translation: CASSDRGPSSYNEQFF.

This chain links TRBV30 with TRBJ2-1; 10 positions agree with TRBD2. The V segment lost 7 bases and the J segment 7 bases; nucleotides outside the gene matches: 16. Germline CDR1 is GTSNPN and CDR2 is SVGIG (reference sequence). The CDR3 has 16 amino acids. Here the CDR3 DNA reads TGTGCCTTAAGGCGGGAGCGGGGGGGCTGGGAAAATGAGCAGTTCTTC. Translated, it gives CALRRERGGWENEQFF.